This T cell receptor (beta chain) derives from a study of blood T cell repertoires in COVID-19. Background on the study: Researchers got acute and convalescent COVID-19 samples from the United States, Italy and Spain. In each case, the material was cDNA or gDNA derived from T cells, B-cell-depleted T cells, or PBMCs.

During active infection, Seattle patients enrolled and were then monitored through disease. The method was immunoSEQ multiplex PCR; TCRdb's version includes in-frame clones alone and lacks a portion of them. The table lists tens of thousands of clones, approximately 84% of them singletons. V dropped 1 base and J dropped 1 base, with 8 bases sitting between them. Looked up from germline, CDR1 is SGHDT and CDR2 is YYEEEE. The CDR3 sequence is 15 residues long. Sequences were obtained from peripheral blood. The receptor was isolated from a man between 35 and 55 years old with COVID-19, enrolled during active disease. The chain employs TRBV5-6 and TRBJ2-2, with D unclear. The CDR3 nucleotides read TGTGCCAGCAGCTTGATACAGAAGAACACCGGGGAGCTGTTTTTT. This gives the protein CASSLIQKNTGELFF. Supplemented by reference TRBV5-6 and TRBJ2-2, the full variable domain reads DAGVTQSPTHLIKTRGQQVTLRCSPKSGHDTVSWYQQALGQGPQFIFQYYEEEERQRGNFPDRFSGHQFPNYSSELNVNALLLGDSALYLCASSLIQKNTGELFFGEGSRLTVL.